A selection of T cell receptor beta chains follows, all from one sample in a study of cytomegalovirus exposure and HLA in healthy donors. The method was immunoSEQ multiplex PCR; TCRdb's version includes in-frame clones alone and lacks a portion of them. The repertoire consists of about 110,000 clones, with about 90% occurring once and the leading ten covering roughly 2.2%. The sequencing sample was made of PBMCs. These TCRs come from a woman aged 18-29 years in good health and CMV-seronegative. Both conserved end residues are trimmed from each CDR3. Fields, in order: V gene, CDR3 protein.

v_gene: TRBV4-3; CDR3aa: ASSQEEGTTFYEQF
v_gene: TRBV30; CDR3aa: AWRGGTGNTIY
v_gene: TRBV18; CDR3aa: ASSPQATDRGTGELF
v_gene: TRBV28; CDR3aa: ASSGPDRVFGTNEKLF
v_gene: TRBV4-3; CDR3aa: ASSQDGQGAYEQY
v_gene: TRBV2; CDR3aa: ASSRTGSNQPQH
v_gene: TRBV28; CDR3aa: ASSKDDRGPYNEQF
v_gene: TRBV7-2; CDR3aa: ASSLAGVNRMETQY
v_gene: TRBV9; CDR3aa: ASSKQGEAYNEQF
v_gene: TRBV5-4; CDR3aa: ASSFPSGLNTDTQY
v_gene: TRBV6-4; CDR3aa: ASGDSSGANVLT
v_gene: TRBV7-9; CDR3aa: ASSPTYTTGNGYT
v_gene: TRBV6-5; CDR3aa: ASSTGSSGNTIY
v_gene: TRBV7-9; CDR3aa: ASSLHQLAGTYNEQF
v_gene: TRBV6-1; CDR3aa: ASSEAGDGYT
v_gene: TRBV7-2; CDR3aa: ASSLAGDTTQY
v_gene: TRBV6-5; CDR3aa: ASSYSGQGGKGYT
v_gene: TRBV2; CDR3aa: ASLLGTTTDTQY
v_gene: TRBV29-1; CDR3aa: SVTGLAYEQY
v_gene: TRBV4-3; CDR3aa: ASSARTGTLANNLYEQY
v_gene: TRBV27; CDR3aa: ASSLNRDTNYGYT
v_gene: TRBV11-2; CDR3aa: ASSFSKLGQQF
v_gene: TRBV5-3; CDR3aa: ASVTGTYGYT
v_gene: TRBV9; CDR3aa: ASSVDINTEAF
v_gene: TRBV25-1; CDR3aa: ASSGMTLNTEAF
v_gene: TRBV30; CDR3aa: AWNPSGQGAGEQF
v_gene: TRBV18; CDR3aa: ASSPRSPGQGKETQY
v_gene: TRBV2; CDR3aa: ASKGPQTQY
v_gene: TRBV28; CDR3aa: ASSPAGRSYEQY
v_gene: TRBV15; CDR3aa: ATSPTETNYGYT
v_gene: TRBV6-1; CDR3aa: ASSEHGGYEQY
v_gene: TRBV9; CDR3aa: ASSVVGDEQF
v_gene: TRBV2; CDR3aa: ASSVAIQDTDTQY
v_gene: TRBV9; CDR3aa: ASSNQGVAF
v_gene: TRBV9; CDR3aa: ASSVKWDRGDEQY
v_gene: TRBV28; CDR3aa: ASSFGDRGLNGELF
v_gene: TRBV7-3; CDR3aa: ASSSRLAGTDTQY
v_gene: TRBV15; CDR3aa: ATSRGLVEYGSNYGYT
v_gene: TRBV7-9; CDR3aa: ASSLDVRQPQH
v_gene: TRBV11-2; CDR3aa: ASSGPGGQPQH
v_gene: TRBV27; CDR3aa: ASSLSLAPTGELF
v_gene: TRBV7-6; CDR3aa: ASSLGGGNEKLF
v_gene: TRBV25-1; CDR3aa: ASSEAGGGGDEQF
v_gene: TRBV7-9; CDR3aa: ASSLPRSAGELF
v_gene: TRBV5-1; CDR3aa: ASSLGLAGGHSTDTQY
v_gene: TRBV11-2; CDR3aa: ASGLGLSFTGELF
v_gene: TRBV7-9; CDR3aa: ASSPRDRVSYEQY